This T cell receptor (beta chain) comes out of a study of blood T cells in healthy people across ages. The study, taken as a whole, reports: Changes in expanded clonotypes were possibly confounded, as the CMV status of donors was unknown. Age advanced and TCR beta diversity per million T cells fell, roughly linearly. In long-lived donors, naive CD4+ cell counts and diversity exceeded those of aged donors.

Donors each provided roughly 11 milliliters of peripheral blood. Primers used in a second PCR of about 7 to 12 cycles were a sample-barcoded 5' primer and a J-beta primer mix. A single record per CDR3 protein comes from TCRdb applying MiXCR to the 5' RACE reads. The sample lists some 1.5 million distinct CDR3 sequences, roughly 27% seen once, with about 7.7% in the top ten. This clonotype was detected ten times or more. Antigen: not known. The length of the CDR3 is 14 residues. Germline-derived CDR1 and CDR2 are KGHSH and LQKENI. Trimming removed 1 base at V and 0 bases at J, with 4 bases between. This receptor was taken from a woman under 40 in good health. The sequencing sample was made of blood. This sequence joins TRBV18 and TRBJ2-1; unclear D gene. CDR3 region: CASSPQDSYNEQFF. In DNA form, the CDR3 reads TGTGCCAGCTCACCACAGGACTCCTACAATGAGCAGTTCTTC.